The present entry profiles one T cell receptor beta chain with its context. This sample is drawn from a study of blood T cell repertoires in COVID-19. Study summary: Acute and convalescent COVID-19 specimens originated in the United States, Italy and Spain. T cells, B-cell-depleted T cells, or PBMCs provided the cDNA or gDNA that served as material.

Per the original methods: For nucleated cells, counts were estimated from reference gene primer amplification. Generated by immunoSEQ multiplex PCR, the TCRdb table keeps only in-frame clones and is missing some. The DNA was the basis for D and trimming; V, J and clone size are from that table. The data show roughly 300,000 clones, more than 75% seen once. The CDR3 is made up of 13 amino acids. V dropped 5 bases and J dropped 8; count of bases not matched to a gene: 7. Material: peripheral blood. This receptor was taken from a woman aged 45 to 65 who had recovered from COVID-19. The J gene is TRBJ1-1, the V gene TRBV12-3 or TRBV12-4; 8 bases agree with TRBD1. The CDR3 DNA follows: TGTGCCAGCAGTGACAGGGGCCCAGACGAAGCTTTCTTT. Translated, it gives CASSDRGPDEAFF.